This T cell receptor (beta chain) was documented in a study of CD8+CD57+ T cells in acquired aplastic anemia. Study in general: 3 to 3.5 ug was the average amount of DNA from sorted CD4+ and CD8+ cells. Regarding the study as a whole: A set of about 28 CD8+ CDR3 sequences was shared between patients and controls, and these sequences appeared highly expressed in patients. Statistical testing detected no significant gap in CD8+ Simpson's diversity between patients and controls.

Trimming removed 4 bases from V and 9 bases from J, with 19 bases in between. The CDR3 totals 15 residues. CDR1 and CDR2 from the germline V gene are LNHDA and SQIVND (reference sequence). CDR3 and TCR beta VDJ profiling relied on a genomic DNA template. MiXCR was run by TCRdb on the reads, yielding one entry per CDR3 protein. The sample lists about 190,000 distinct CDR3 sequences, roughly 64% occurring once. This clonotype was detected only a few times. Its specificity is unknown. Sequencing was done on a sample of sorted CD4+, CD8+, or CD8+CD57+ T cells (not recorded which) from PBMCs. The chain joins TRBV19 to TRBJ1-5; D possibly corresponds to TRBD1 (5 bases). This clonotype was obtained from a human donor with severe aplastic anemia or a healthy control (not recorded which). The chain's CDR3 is CASSNNPGPGVPQHF. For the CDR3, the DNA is TGTGCCAGTAGTAACAATCCGGGACCTGGAGTGCCCCAGCATTTT.